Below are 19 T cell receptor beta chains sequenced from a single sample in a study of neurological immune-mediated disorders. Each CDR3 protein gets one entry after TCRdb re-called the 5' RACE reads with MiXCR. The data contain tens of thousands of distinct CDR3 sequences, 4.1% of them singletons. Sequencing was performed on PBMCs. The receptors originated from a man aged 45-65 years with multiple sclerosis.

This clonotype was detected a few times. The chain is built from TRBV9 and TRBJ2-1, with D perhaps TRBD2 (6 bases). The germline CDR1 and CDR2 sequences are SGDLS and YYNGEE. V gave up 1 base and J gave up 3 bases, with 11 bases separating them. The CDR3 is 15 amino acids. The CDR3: CASSVFPGDYNEQFF. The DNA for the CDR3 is TGTGCCAGCAGCGTATTCCCGGGGGACTACAATGAGCAGTTCTTC.

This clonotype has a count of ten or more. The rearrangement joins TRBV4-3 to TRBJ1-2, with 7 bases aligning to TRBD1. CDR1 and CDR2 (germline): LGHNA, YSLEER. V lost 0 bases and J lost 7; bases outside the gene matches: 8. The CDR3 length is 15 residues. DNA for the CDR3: TGCGCCAGCAGCCAAGAGACAGGGAGAAGCTTTGGCTACACCTTC. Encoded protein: CASSQETGRSFGYTF.

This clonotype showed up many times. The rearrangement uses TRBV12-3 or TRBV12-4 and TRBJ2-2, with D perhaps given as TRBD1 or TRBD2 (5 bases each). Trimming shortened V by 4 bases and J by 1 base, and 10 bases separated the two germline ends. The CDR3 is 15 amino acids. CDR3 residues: CASSSWDENTGELFF. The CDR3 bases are TGTGCCAGCAGTTCATGGGACGAGAACACCGGGGAGCTGTTTTTT.

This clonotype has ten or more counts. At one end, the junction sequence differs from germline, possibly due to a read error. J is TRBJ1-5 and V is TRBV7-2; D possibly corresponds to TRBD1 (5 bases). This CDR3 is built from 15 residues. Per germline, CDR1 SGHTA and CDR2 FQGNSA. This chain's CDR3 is CASSLAGQWNQPQHF. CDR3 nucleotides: TGTGCCAGCAGCCTAGCGGGGCAGTGGAATCAGCCCCAGCATTTT.

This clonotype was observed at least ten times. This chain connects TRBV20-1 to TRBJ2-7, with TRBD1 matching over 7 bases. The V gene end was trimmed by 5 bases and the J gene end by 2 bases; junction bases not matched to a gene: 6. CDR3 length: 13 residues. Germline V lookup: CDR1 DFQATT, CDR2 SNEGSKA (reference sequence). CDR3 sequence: CSAEDRRTYEQYF. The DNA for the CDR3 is TGCAGTGCTGAGGACAGGCGGACCTACGAGCAGTACTTC.

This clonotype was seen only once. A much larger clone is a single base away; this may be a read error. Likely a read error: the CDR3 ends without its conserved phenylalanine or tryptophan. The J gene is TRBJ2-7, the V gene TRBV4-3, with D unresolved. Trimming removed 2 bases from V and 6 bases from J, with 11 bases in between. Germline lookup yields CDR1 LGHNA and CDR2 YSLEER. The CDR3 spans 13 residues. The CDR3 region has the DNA TGCGCCAGCAGCCAAAACCCCGGTCGCGAGCAGTACATC. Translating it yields CASSQNPGREQYI.

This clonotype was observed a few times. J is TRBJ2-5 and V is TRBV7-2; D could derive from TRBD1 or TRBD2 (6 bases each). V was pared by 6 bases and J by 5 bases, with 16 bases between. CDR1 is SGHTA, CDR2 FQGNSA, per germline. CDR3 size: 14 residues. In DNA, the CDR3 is TGTGCCAGCAGAAAAGGGGGGTTGAGGGAGACCCAGTACTTC. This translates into CASRKGGLRETQYF.

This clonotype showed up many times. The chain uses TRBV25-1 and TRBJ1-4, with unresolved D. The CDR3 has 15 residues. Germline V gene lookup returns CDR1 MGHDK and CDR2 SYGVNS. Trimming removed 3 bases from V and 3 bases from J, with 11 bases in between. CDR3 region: CASSDFGGPNEKLFF. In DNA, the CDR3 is TGTGCCAGCAGTGACTTTGGCGGCCCTAATGAAAAACTGTTTTTT.

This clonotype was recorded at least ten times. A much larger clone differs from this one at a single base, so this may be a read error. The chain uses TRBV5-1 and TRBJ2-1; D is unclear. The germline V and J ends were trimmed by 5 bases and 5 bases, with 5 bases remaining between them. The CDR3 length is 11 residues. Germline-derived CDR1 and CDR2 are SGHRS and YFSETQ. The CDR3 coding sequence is TGCGCCAGCAGATTGAACAATGAGCAGTTCTTC. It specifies CASRLNNEQFF.

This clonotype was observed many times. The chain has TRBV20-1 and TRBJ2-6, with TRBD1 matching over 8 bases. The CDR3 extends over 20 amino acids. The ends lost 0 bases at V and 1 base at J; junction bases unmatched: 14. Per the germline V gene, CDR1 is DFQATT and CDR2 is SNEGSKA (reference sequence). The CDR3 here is CSARDTGSGRGLSGANVLTF. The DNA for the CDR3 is TGCAGTGCTAGAGATACAGGATCGGGCAGGGGGCTTTCTGGGGCCAACGTCCTGACTTTC.

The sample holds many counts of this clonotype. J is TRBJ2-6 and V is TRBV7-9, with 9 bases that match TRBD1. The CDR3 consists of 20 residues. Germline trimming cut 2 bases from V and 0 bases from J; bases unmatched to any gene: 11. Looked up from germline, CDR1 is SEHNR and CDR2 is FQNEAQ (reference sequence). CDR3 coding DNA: TGTGCCAGCAGCTTACCCCGGACAGGGGACTCCATCTCTGGGGCCAACGTCCTGACTTTC. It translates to CASSLPRTGDSISGANVLTF. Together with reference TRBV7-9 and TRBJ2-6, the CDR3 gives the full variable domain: DTGVSQNPRHKITKRGQNVTFRCDPISEHNRLYWYRQTLGQGPEFLTYFQNEAQLEKSRLLSDRFSAERPKGSFSTLEIQRTEQGDSAMYLCASSLPRTGDSISGANVLTFGAGSRLTVL.

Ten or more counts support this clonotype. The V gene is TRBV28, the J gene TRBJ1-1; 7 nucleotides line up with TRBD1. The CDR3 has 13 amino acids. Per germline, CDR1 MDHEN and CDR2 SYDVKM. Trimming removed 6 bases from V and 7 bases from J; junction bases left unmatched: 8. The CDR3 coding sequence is TGTGCCAGCAGCCACACGACAGGGAATGAAGCTTTCTTT. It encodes CASSHTTGNEAFF.

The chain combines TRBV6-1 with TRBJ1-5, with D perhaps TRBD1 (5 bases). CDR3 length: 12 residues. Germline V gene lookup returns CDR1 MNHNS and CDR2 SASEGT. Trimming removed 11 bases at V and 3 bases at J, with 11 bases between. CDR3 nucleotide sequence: TGTGCCGGGGCTGGGTTCAATCAGCCCCAGCATTTT. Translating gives CAGAGFNQPQHF.

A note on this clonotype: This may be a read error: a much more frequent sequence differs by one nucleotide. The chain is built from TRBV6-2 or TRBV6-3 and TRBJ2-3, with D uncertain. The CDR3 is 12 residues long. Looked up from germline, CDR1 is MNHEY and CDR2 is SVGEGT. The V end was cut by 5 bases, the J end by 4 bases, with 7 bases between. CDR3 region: CASSRIADTQYF. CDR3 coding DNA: TGTGCCAGCAGTCGAATAGCAGATACGCAGTATTTT.

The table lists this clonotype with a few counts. This CDR3 reads CASGPPDSFNEKLFF. The CDR3 DNA reads TGTGCTAGTGGTCCGCCGGACAGCTTTAATGAAAAACTGTTTTTT. The genes are TRBV12-5 and TRBJ1-4, with a tentative D call TRBD1 (6 bases). The CDR3 is 15 residues long. The germline CDR1 and CDR2 sequences are LGHNT and FRNRAP. V lost 5 bases to trimming and J lost 4 bases, with 14 bases between them.

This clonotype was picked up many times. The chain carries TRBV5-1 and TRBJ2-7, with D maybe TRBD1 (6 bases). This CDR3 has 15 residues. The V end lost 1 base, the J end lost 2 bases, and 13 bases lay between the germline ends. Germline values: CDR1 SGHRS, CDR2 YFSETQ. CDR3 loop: CASSLRVQGTYEQYF. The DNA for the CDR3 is TGCGCCAGCAGCTTGAGGGTACAGGGAACCTACGAGCAGTACTTC. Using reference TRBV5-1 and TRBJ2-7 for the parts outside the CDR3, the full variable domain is KAGVTQTPRYLIKTRGQQVTLSCSPISGHRSVSWYQQTPGQGLQFLFEYFSETQRNKGNFPGRFSGRQFSNSRSEMNVSTLELGDSALYLCASSLRVQGTYEQYFGPGTRLTVT.

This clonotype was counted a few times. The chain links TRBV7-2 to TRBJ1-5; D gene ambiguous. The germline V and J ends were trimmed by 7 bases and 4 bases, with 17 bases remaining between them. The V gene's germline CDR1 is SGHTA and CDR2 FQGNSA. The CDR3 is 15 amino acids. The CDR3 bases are TGTGCCAGCAACAACGGGGAACGGGGAAATCAGCCCCAGCATTTT. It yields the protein CASNNGERGNQPQHF.

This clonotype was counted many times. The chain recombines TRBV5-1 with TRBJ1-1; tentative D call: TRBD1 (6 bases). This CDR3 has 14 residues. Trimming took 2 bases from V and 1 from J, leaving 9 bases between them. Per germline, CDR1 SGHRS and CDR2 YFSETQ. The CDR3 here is CASSFEGGNTEAFF. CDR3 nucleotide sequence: TGCGCCAGCAGCTTTGAGGGGGGGAACACTGAAGCTTTCTTT.

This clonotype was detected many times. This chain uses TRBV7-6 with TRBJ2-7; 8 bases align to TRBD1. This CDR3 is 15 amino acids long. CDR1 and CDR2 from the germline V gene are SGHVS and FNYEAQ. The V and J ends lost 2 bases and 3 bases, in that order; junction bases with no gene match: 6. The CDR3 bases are TGTGCCAGCAGCTTACAGGAGGGGACAGGCTACGAGCAGTACTTC. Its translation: CASSLQEGTGYEQYF.